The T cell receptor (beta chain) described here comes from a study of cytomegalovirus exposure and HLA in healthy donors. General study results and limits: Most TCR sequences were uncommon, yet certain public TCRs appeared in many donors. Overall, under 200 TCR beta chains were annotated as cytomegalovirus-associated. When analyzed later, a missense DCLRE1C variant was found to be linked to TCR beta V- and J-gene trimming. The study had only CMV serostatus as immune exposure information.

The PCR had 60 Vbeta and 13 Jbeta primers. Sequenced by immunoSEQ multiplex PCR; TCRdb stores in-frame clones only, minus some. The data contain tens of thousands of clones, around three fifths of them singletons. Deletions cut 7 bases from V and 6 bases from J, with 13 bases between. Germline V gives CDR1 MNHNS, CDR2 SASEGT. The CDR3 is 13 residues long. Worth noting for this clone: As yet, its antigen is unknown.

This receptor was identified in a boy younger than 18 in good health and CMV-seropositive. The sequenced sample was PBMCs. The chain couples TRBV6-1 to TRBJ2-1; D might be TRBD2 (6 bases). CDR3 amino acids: CASTGTSLNEQFF. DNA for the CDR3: TGTGCCAGCACCGGGACTTCGCTCAATGAGCAGTTCTTC.